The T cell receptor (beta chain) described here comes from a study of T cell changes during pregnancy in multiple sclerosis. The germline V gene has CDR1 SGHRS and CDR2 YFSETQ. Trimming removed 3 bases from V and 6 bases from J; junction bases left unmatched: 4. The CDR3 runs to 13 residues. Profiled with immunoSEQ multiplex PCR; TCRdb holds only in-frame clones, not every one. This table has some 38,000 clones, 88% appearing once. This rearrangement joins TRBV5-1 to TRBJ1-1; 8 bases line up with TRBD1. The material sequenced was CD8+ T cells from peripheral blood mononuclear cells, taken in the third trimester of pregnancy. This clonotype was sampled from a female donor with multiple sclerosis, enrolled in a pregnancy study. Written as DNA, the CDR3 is TGCGCCAGCAGCTCCGACAGGGGCGCTGAAGCTTTCTTT. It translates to CASSSDRGAEAFF.